The T cell receptor beta chain under discussion was sequenced for a study of T cell responses to AZD1222 COVID-19 vaccine. Study results and limitations: Spike was spanned by vaccine-associated CD4 TCRs, which were dominant at 160-218 and 743-854.

This clone was counted a few times. Its antigen is unidentified. Libraries were prepared by immunoSEQ multiplex PCR; TCRdb keeps only in-frame clonotypes and omits some of them. The data hold 120,000 or so clones, with 88% observed a single time. The CDR3 loop spans 14 amino acids. The V segment lost 0 bases and the J segment 6 bases; nucleotides outside the gene matches: 5. Looked up from germline, CDR1 is MGHRA and CDR2 is YSYEKL. The rearrangement links TRBV4-1 to TRBJ2-7; TRBD1 matches at 7 bases. The receptor's source is an adult in good health. The sequencing here drew on peripheral blood, taken on day 0 of AZD1222 vaccination. CDR3 nucleotides: TGCGCCAGCAGCCAAGAGCTAGGGGGCGCCGAGCAGTACTTC. As protein: CASSQELGGAEQYF.